This T cell receptor (beta chain) was retrieved from a study of T cell repertoires in cytomegalovirus infection. Germline values: CDR1 SGHTA, CDR2 FQGNSA. The CDR3 runs 12 residues. Between the trimmed V and J ends, which lost 3 bases and 8 bases, there was a span of 8 bases. TCRdb used MiXCR to reprocess the reads, holding one entry per CDR3 protein. The data contain about 250,000 distinct CDR3 sequences, around 12% of them singletons. The V gene is TRBV7-2, the J gene TRBJ2-1; D may be TRBD1 or TRBD2 (5 bases each). This sequence originates from a human donor in good health (CMV status not recorded). Some clones in this sample may be carry-over from other donors' samples. Sequenced material: PBMCs. Here the CDR3 DNA reads TGTGCCAGCAGCTTCGGGGCGCATGAGCAGTTCTTC. It codes for CASSFGAHEQFF.